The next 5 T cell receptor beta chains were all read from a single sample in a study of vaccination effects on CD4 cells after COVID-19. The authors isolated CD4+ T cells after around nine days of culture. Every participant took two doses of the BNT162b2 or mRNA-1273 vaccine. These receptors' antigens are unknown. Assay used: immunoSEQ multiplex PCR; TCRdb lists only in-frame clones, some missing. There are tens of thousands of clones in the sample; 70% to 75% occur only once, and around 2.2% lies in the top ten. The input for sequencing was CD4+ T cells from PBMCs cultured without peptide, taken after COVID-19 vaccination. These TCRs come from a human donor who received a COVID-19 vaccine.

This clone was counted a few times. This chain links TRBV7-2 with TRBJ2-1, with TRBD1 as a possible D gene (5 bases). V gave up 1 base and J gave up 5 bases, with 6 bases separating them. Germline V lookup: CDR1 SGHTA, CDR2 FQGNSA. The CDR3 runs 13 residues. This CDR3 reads CASSLGTHNEQFF. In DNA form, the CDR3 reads TGTGCCAGCAGCTTAGGGACACACAATGAGCAGTTCTTC.

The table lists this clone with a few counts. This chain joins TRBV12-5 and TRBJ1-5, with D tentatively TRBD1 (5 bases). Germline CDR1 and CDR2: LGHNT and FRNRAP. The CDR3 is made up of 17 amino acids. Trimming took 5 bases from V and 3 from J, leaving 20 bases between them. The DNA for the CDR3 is TGTGCTAGTGGTCCCCCTCACGGGGGGGTGTTCAATCAGCCCCAGCATTTT. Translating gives CASGPPHGGVFNQPQHF.

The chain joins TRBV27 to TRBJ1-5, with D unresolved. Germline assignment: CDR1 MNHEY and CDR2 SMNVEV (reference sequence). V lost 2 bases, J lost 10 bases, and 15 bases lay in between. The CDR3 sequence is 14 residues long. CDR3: CASSLVQTIRPQHF. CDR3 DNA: TGTGCCAGCAGTTTAGTACAGACAATCAGACCCCAGCATTTT.

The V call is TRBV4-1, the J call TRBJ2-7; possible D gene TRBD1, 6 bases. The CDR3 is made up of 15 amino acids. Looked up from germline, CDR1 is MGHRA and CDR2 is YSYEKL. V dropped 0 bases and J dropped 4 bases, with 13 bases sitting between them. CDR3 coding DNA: TGCGCCAGCAGCCAAGATCCACAGGGCCAATACGAGCAGTACGTC. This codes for CASSQDPQGQYEQYV.

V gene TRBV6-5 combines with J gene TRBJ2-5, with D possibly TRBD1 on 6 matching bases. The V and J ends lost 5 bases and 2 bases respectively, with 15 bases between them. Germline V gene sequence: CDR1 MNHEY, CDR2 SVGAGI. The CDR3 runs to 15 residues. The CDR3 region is CASSQSRQAQETQYF. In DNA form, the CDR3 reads TGTGCCAGCAGTCAATCCCGACAGGCACAAGAGACCCAGTACTTC.